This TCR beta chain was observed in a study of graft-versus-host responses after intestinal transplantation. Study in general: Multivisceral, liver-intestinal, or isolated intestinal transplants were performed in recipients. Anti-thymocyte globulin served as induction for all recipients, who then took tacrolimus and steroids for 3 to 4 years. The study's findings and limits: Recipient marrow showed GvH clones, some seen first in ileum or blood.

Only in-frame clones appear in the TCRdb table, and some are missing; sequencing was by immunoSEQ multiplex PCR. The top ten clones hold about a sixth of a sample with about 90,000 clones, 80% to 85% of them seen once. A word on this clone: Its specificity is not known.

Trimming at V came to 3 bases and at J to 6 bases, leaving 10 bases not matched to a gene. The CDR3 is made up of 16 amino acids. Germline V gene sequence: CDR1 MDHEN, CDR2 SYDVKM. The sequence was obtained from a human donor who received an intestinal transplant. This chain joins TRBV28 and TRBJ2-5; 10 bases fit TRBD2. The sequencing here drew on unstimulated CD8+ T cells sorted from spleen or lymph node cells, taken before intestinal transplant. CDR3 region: CASSFWSSGSTQTQYF. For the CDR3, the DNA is TGTGCCAGCAGTTTTTGGTCTAGCGGGAGTACCCAGACCCAGTACTTC.